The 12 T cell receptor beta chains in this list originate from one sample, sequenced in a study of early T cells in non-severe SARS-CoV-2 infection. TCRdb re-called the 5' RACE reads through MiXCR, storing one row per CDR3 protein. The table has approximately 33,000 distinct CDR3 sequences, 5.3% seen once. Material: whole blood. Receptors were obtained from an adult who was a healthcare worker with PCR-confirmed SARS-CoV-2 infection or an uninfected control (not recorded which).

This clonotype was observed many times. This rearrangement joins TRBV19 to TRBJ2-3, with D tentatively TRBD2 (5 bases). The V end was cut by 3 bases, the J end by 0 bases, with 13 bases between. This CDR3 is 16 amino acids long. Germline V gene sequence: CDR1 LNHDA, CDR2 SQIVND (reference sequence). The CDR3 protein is CASSIRAAPSTDTQYF. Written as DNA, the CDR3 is TGTGCCAGTAGTATTCGAGCGGCTCCTAGCACAGATACGCAGTATTTT.

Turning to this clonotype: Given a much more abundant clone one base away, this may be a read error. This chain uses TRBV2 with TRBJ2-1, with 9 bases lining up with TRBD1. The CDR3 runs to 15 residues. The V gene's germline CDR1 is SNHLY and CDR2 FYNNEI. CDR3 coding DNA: TGTGCCAACAGTGGACAGACAGGGGGGACGAATGAGCAGTTCTTC. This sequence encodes CANSGQTGGTNEQFF.

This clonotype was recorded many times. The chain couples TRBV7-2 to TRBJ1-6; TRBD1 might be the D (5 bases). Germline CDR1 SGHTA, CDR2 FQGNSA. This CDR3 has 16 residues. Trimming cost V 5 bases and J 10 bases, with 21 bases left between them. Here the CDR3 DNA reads TGTGCCAGCAGCCCTACCCCCCAGGGTTATAGATCACCCCTCCACTTT. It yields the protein CASSPTPQGYRSPLHF.

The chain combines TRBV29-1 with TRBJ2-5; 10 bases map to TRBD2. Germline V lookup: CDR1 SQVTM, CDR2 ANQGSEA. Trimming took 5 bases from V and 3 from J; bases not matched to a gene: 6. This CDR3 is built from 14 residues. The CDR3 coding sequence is TGCAGCGTTAGCCGGCTAGCGGGGGAAGAGACCCAGTACTTC. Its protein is CSVSRLAGEETQYF.

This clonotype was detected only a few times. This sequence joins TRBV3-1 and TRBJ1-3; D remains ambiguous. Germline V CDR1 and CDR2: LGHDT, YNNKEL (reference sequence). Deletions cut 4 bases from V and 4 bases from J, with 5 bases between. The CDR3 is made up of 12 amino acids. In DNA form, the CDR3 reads TGTGCCAGCAGCCTGATAGGAAACACCATATATTTT. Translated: CASSLIGNTIYF.

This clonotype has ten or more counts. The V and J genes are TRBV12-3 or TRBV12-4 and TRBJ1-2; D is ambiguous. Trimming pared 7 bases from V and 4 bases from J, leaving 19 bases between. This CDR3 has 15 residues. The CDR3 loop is CASTSEGGNSYGYTF. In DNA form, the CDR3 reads TGTGCCAGCACCTCCGAAGGTGGCAACAGCTATGGCTACACCTTC.

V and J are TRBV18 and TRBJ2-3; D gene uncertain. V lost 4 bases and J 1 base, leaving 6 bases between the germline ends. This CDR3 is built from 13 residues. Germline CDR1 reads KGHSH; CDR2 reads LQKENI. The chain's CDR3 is CASSHPGTDTQYF. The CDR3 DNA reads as TGTGCCAGCTCACACCCTGGCACAGATACGCAGTATTTT.

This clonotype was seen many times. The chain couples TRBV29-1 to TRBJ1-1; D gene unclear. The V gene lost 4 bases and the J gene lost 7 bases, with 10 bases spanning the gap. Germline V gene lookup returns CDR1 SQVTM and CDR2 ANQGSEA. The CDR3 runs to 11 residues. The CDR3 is CSVGVVGEAFF. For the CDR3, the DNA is TGCAGCGTTGGGGTGGTGGGTGAAGCTTTCTTT.

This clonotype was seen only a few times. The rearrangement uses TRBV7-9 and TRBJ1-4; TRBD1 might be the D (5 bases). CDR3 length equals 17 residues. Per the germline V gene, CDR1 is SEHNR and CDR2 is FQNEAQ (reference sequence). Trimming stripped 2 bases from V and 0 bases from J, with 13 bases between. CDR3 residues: CASSLPYRGATNEKLFF. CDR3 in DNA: TGTGCCAGCAGCTTACCTTACCGGGGGGCAACTAATGAAAAACTGTTTTTT. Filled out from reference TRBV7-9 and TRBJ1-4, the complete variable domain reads DTGVSQNPRHKITKRGQNVTFRCDPISEHNRLYWYRQTLGQGPEFLTYFQNEAQLEKSRLLSDRFSAERPKGSFSTLEIQRTEQGDSAMYLCASSLPYRGATNEKLFFGSGTQLSVL.

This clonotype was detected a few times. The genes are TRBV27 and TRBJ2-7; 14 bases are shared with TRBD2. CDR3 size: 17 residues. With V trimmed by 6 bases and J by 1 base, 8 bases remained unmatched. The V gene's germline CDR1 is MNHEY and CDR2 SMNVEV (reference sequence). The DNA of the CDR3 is TGTGCCAGCAGGACTAGCGGGAGGGCCGGCCCTTCCTACGAGCAGTACTTC. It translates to CASRTSGRAGPSYEQYF.

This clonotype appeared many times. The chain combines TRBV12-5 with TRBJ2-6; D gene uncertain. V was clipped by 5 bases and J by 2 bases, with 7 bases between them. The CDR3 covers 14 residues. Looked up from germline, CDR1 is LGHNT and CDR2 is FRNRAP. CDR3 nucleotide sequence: TGTGCTAGTGGTGGCGGTCCTGGGGCCAACGTCCTGACTTTC. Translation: CASGGGPGANVLTF. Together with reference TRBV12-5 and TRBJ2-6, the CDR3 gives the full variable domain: DARVTQTPRHKVTEMGQEVTMRCQPILGHNTVFWYRQTMMQGLELLAYFRNRAPLDDSGMPKDRFSAEMPDATLATLKIQPSEPRDSAVYFCASGGGPGANVLTFGAGSRLTVL.

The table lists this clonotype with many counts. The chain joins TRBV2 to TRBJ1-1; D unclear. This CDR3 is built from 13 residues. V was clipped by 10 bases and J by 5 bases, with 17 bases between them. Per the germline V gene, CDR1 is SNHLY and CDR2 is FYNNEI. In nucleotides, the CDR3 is TGTGCCACCGGATACCAAACGGGGACTGAAGCTTTCTTT. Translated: CATGYQTGTEAFF. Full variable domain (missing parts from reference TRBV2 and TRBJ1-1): EPEVTQTPSHQVTQMGQEVILRCVPISNHLYFYWYRQILGQKVEFLVSFYNNEISEKSEIFDDQFSVERPDGSNFTLKIRSTKLEDSAMYFCATGYQTGTEAFFGQGTRLTVV.